The rows below give T cell receptor beta chains drawn from one sample of a study of T cell repertoires in ileal Crohn's disease. TCRdb keeps only in-frame clones here, not all; method: immunoSEQ multiplex PCR. The sample records roughly 13,000 clones, approximately 70% being singletons. Sequencing input: ileal tissue. These receptors originate from an adult with Crohn's disease. Each CDR3 is given with its conserved first and last residue. Fields, in order: CDR3 length, J gene, D gene, V gene, clone size, CDR3 protein, CDR3 DNA. A D gene is named only where the DNA matches it firmly. Part of the rows lack a size; the others show once, few, many or a class for expanded clones.

>14|TRBJ2-7|NA|TRBV7-9|medium-sized
CAREPLGGLYEQYF
TGTGCCAGGGAACCTTTGGGGGGGCTCTACGAGCAGTACTTC
>17|TRBJ2-3|TRBD2|TRBV6-4|NA
CASSPGLADFSTDTQYF
TGTGCCAGCAGCCCGGGACTAGCGGATTTTAGCACAGATACGCAGTATTTT
>14|TRBJ2-7|TRBD1|TRBV28|NA
CASRGQGRSYEQYF
TGTGCCAGCCGGGGACAGGGGCGATCCTACGAGCAGTACTTC
>15|TRBJ2-1|TRBD2|TRBV12-5|NA
CASGLPRPGLASPLF
TGTGCTAGTGGTTTGCCACGACCGGGACTAGCGTCCCCTCTCTTC
>17|TRBJ1-3|TRBD1|TRBV4-2|medium-sized
CASSHQLDRGPGNTIYF
TGTGCCAGCAGCCATCAACTCGACAGGGGGCCAGGAAACACCATATATTTT
>14|TRBJ1-2|TRBD1|TRBV9|NA
CASSGQGEGYGYTF
TGTGCCAGCAGCGGACAGGGGGAGGGCTATGGCTACACCTTC
>14|TRBJ1-4|NA|TRBV6-1|NA
CASSFIGYGEKLFF
TGTGCCAGCAGCTTCATCGGGTACGGTGAAAAACTGTTTTTT
>14|TRBJ2-3|TRBD1|TRBV5-1|few
CASSVQGATDTQYF
TGCGCCAGCAGCGTACAGGGGGCAACAGATACGCAGTATTTT
>14|TRBJ1-2|NA|TRBV14|NA
CASSQGALDYGYTF
TGTGCCAGCAGCCAAGGGGCCTTAGACTATGGCTACACCTTC
>17|TRBJ2-5|TRBD2|TRBV11-2|NA
CASSLDRGLAGGETQYF
TGTGCCAGCAGCTTAGATCGGGGACTAGCGGGGGGTGAGACCCAGTACTTC
>14|TRBJ1-5|TRBD1|TRBV18|NA
CASSRTGANQPQHF
TGTGCCAGCTCACGGACAGGGGCCAATCAGCCCCAGCATTTT
>14|TRBJ1-2|TRBD1|TRBV7-8|few
CASSPAGGGYGYTF
TGTGCCAGCAGCCCGGCAGGGGGCGGCTATGGCTACACCTTC
>13|TRBJ2-5|TRBD2|TRBV10-3|NA
CAISGGGAETQYF
TGTGCCATCAGTGGCGGGGGGGCGGAGACCCAGTACTTC
>14|TRBJ1-2|NA|TRBV28|NA
CASIEGTANYGYTF
TGTGCCAGCATCGAAGGGACGGCTAACTATGGCTACACCTTC
>16|TRBJ1-6|NA|TRBV19|NA
CASSAGGSSYNSPLHF
TGTGCCAGTTCGGCGGGGGGGAGCTCCTATAATTCACCCCTCCACTTT
>14|TRBJ2-7|NA|TRBV11-3|few
CASSTSQAPFEQYF
TGTGCCAGCAGTACGTCACAGGCACCCTTTGAGCAGTACTTC
>16|TRBJ2-5|TRBD2|TRBV5-1|NA
CASSFGLATKQETQYF
TGCGCCAGCAGCTTTGGACTAGCGACGAAACAAGAGACCCAGTACTTC
>12|TRBJ2-5|NA|TRBV14|NA
CASSQKKETQYF
TGTGCCAGCAGCCAGAAGAAAGAGACCCAGTACTTC
>14|TRBJ1-1|NA|TRBV27|large
CASSPYRAGTEAFF
TGTGCCAGCAGCCCTTATCGGGCGGGCACTGAAGCTTTCTTT